This paragraph covers one TCR beta chain sequence. Its antigen is unknown. The CDR3 loop spans 13 amino acids. CDR1 SGHDT and CDR2 YYEEEE come from the germline V gene. V lost 2 bases to trimming and J lost 6 bases, with 11 bases between them. These data are taken from a study of CD8+ T cells in alopecia areata. Regarding the study as a whole: Sequencing of scalp tissue also captures the resident alphabeta T cells of normal skin. Compared with normal scalp, lesional scalp had higher clonality and more expanded CD8+ clones. Scalp clonality decreased significantly with tofacitinib, and so did expanded CD8+ clones among the top 100.

Sample treatment: oral pan-JAK inhibitor, 5-10 mg twice daily. Extraction and reverse transcription of RNA yielded cDNA as the sequencing template. Clones were read by immunoSEQ multiplex PCR, and TCRdb kept only the in-frame ones, dropping some. This table holds roughly 100,000 clones, roughly three fifths found once. This TCR derives from a human donor with alopecia areata. Sample: CD8+ T cells sorted from blood, taken around week 55, from a patient treated with tofacitinib. V gene TRBV5-6 combines with J gene TRBJ1-2; D not resolved. CDR3 amino acids: CASSFGRGDGYTF. In DNA form, the CDR3 reads TGTGCCAGCAGCTTCGGCCGGGGAGATGGCTACACCTTC.